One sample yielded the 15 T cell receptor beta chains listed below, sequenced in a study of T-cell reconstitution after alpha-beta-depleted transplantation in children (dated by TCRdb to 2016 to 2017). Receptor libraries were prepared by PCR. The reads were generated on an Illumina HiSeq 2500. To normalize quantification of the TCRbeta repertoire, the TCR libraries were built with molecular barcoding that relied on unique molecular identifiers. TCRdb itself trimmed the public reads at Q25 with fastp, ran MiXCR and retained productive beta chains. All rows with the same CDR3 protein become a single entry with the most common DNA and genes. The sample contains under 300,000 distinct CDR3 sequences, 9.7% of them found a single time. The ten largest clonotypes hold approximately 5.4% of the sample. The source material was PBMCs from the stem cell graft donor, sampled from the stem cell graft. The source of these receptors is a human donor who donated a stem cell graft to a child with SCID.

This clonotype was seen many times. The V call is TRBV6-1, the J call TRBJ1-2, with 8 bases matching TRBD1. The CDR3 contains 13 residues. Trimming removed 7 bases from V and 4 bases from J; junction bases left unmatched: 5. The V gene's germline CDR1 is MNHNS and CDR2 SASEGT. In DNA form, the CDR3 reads TGTGCCAGCACTAGAGGGACAGGCTATGGCTACACCTTC. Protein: CASTRGTGYGYTF.

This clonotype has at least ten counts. This CDR3 is CASWVARGTNQPQHF. CDR3 coding DNA: TGCGCCAGCTGGGTGGCGCGGGGAACCAATCAGCCCCAGCATTTT. V gene TRBV5-1 combines with J gene TRBJ1-5; the D is unclear. The CDR3 is 15 residues long. The V gene's germline CDR1 is SGHRS and CDR2 YFSETQ. Trimming took 7 bases from V and 3 from J, leaving 17 bases between them. Variable domain in full (rest from reference TRBV5-1 and TRBJ1-5): KAGVTQTPRYLIKTRGQQVTLSCSPISGHRSVSWYQQTPGQGLQFLFEYFSETQRNKGNFPGRFSGRQFSNSRSEMNVSTLELGDSALYLCASWVARGTNQPQHFGDGTRLSIL.

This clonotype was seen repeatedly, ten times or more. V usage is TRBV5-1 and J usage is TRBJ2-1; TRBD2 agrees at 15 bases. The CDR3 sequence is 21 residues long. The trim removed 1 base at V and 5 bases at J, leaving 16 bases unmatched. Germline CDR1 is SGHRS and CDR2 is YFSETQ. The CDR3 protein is CASSLTNNGLAGGPFHNEQFF. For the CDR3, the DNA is TGCGCCAGCAGCTTGACTAACAACGGACTAGCGGGGGGGCCCTTCCACAATGAGCAGTTCTTC.

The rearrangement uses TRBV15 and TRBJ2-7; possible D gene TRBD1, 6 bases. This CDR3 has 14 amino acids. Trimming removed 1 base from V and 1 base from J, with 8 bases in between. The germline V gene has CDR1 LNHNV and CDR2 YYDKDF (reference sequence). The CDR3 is CATSRGGQSYEQYF. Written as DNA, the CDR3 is TGTGCCACCAGCAGAGGCGGACAGTCCTACGAGCAGTACTTC.

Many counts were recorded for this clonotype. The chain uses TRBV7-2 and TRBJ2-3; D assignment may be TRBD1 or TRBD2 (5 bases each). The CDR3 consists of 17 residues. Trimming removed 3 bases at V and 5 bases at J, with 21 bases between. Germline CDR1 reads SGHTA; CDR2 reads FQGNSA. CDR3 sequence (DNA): TGTGCCAGCAGCTTTGGGGGATTCTCGGGGCCTCAAGATACGCAGTATTTT. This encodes CASSFGGFSGPQDTQYF.

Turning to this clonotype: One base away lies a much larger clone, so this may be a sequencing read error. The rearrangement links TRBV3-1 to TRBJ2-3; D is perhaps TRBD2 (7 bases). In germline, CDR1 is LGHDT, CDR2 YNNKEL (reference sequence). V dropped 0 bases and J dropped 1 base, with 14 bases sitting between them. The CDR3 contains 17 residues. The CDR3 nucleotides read TGTGCCAGCAGCCAAGAGCTCGCGGGGGCAGGCACAGATACGCAGTATTTT. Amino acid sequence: CASSQELAGAGTDTQYF.

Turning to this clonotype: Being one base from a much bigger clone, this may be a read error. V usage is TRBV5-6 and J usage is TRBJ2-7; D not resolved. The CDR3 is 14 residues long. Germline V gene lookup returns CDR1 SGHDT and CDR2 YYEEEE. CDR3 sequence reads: CASSLYHSAYEQCF. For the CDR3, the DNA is TGTGCCAGCAGCTTATATCACAGTGCCTACGAGCAGTGCTTC.

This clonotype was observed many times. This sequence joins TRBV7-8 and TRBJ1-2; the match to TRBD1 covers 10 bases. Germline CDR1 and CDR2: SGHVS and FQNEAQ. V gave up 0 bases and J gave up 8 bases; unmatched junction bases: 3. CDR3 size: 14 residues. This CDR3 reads CASSLAGTGVGYTF. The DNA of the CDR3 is TGTGCCAGCAGCTTAGCTGGGACAGGGGTGGGCTACACCTTC.

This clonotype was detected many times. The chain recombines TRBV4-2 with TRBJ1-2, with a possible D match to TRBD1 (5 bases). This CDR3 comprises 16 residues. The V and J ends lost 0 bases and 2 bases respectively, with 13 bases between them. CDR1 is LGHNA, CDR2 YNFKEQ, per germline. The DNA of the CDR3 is TGTGCCAGCAGCCAAGACTTCAGGGCCCTAAACTATGGCTACACCTTC. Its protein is CASSQDFRALNYGYTF.

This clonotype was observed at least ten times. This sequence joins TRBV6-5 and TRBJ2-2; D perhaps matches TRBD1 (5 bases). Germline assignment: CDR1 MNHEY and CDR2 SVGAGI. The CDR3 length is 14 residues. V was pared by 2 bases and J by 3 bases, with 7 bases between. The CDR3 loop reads CASSYVQDTGELFF. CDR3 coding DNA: TGTGCCAGCAGTTACGTACAGGACACCGGGGAGCTGTTTTTT.

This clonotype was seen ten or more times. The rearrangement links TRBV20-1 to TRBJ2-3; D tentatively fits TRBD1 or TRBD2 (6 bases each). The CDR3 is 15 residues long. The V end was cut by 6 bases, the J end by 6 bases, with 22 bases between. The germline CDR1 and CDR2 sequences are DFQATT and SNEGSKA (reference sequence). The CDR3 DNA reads TGCAGTGCCCAATGGGGGGCCACCTTAGGGGATACGCAGTATTTT. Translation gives CSAQWGATLGDTQYF.

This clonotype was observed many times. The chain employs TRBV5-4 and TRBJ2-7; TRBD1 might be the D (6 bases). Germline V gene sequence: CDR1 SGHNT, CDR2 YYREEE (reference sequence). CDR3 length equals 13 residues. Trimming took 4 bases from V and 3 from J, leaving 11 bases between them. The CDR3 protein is CASSRGHNYEQYF. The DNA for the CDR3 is TGTGCCAGCAGCCGGGGACACAACTACGAGCAGTACTTC.

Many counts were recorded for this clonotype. CDR3 sequence reads: CSARDPKAHEQFF. The CDR3 nucleotides are TGCAGTGCTAGAGATCCAAAAGCCCATGAGCAGTTCTTC. This sequence joins TRBV20-1 and TRBJ2-1; D remains unclear. V was trimmed by 0 bases and J by 8 bases, leaving 11 bases between them. From germline, CDR1 is DFQATT and CDR2 SNEGSKA (reference sequence). There are 13 residues in the CDR3.

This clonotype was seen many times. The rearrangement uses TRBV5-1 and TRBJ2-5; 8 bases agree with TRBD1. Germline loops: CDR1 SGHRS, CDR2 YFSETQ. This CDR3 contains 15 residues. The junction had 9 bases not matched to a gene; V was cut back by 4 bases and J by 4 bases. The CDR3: CASSVYWDRPETQYF. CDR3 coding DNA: TGCGCCAGCAGCGTGTACTGGGACAGGCCAGAGACCCAGTACTTC.

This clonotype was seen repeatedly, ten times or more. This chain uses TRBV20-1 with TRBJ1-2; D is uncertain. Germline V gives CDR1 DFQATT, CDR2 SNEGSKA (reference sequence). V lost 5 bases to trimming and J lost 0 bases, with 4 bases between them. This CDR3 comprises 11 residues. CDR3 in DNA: TGCAGTGCTCGGCCTAACTATGGCTACACCTTC. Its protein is CSARPNYGYTF.